This entry features one TCR beta chain sequence. These data originate in a study of blood T cell repertoires in COVID-19. Study details: The United States, Italy and Spain provided the acute and convalescent COVID-19 samples. In each case, the material was cDNA or gDNA derived from T cells, B-cell-depleted T cells, or PBMCs.

There are 15 residues in the CDR3. The germline V and J ends were trimmed by 4 bases and 0 bases, with 12 bases remaining between them. Germline-derived CDR1 and CDR2 are KGHSH and LQKENI. In the authors' workflow: Reference gene primer amplification gave estimated nucleated cell counts. Some clones are missing from TCRdb's copy, which holds only in-frame ones; the method was immunoSEQ multiplex PCR. Clone size and the V and J calls come from that table; the DNA yielded D and trimming. The table records around 100,000 clones, roughly nine tenths of them present only once. Sequencing was done on a sample of peripheral blood. The sequence was obtained from an older woman with acute or convalescent COVID-19. The chain combines TRBV18 with TRBJ1-1, with D uncertain. The CDR3 here is CASSRNRELNTEAFF. The CDR3 DNA is TGTGCCAGCTCACGCAACCGCGAGCTGAACACTGAAGCTTTCTTT.